This is a list of T cell receptor beta chains from one sample in a study of CD8 T cells in ankylosing spondylitis. TCRdb re-called the 5' RACE reads through MiXCR, storing one row per CDR3 protein. In the table there are about 190,000 distinct CDR3 sequences, over 10% of which are singletons. Input material: blood, either unsorted or a sorted T cell fraction (not recorded which). The receptors here all came from a female donor with ankylosing spondylitis or in good health (not recorded which). Each CDR3 is given with its conserved first and last residue. A D gene is named only where the DNA matches it firmly. Expanded clones get a size class; other rows say once, few or many, or leave the size out.

clone_size: many; v_call: TRBV20-1; d_call: TRBD1; j_call: TRBJ1-3; cdr3_nt: TGCAGTGCTAGAGGGCCTACTCGGGACAGCACCTCCTCTGGAAACACCATATATTTT; cdr3_aa: CSARGPTRDSTSSGNTIYF
clone_size: few; v_call: TRBV7-9; d_call: NA; j_call: TRBJ1-5; cdr3_nt: TGTGCCAGCAGCTCGGACAGTAGCAATCAGCCCCAGCATTTT; cdr3_aa: CASSSDSSNQPQHF
clone_size: many; v_call: TRBV2; d_call: NA; j_call: TRBJ1-4; cdr3_nt: TGTGCCAGTAACCTTGCAACTAATGAAAAACTGTTTTTT; cdr3_aa: CASNLATNEKLFF
clone_size: many; v_call: TRBV15; d_call: NA; j_call: TRBJ2-2; cdr3_nt: TGTGCCACCAGCCGGGACTTTGTGAACACCGGGGAGCTGTTTTTT; cdr3_aa: CATSRDFVNTGELFF
clone_size: NA; v_call: TRBV6-1; d_call: NA; j_call: TRBJ1-2; cdr3_nt: TGTGCCACCCGCGGGGAGGACTATGGCTACACCTTC; cdr3_aa: CATRGEDYGYTF
clone_size: many; v_call: TRBV7-2; d_call: NA; j_call: TRBJ2-1; cdr3_nt: TGTGCCAGCAGCTTTGCAGGGGGGTCTTACAATGAGCAGTTCTTC; cdr3_aa: CASSFAGGSYNEQFF
clone_size: many; v_call: TRBV12-3/TRBV12-4; d_call: NA; j_call: TRBJ2-7; cdr3_nt: TGTGCCAGCAGTTTCCCTGGCACCTACGAGCAGTACTTC; cdr3_aa: CASSFPGTYEQYF
clone_size: many; v_call: TRBV7-2; d_call: NA; j_call: TRBJ2-2; cdr3_nt: TGTGCCAGCAGCTTTGAGGGCTTCTATAACACCGGGGAGCTGTTTTTT; cdr3_aa: CASSFEGFYNTGELFF
clone_size: many; v_call: TRBV3-1; d_call: TRBD1; j_call: TRBJ2-1; cdr3_nt: TGTGCCAGCAGCCAACGGACAGGGCTTAATGAGCAGTTCTTC; cdr3_aa: CASSQRTGLNEQFF
clone_size: few; v_call: TRBV7-9; d_call: NA; j_call: TRBJ2-3; cdr3_nt: TGTGCCAGCAGCTCACCCGGCGGAGTCACAGATACGCAGTATTTT; cdr3_aa: CASSSPGGVTDTQYF
clone_size: NA; v_call: TRBV27; d_call: NA; j_call: TRBJ2-6; cdr3_nt: TGTGCCAGCAGTTTTTGGGGGGCCGGAGGGAGGGGGGCCAACGTCCTGACTTTC; cdr3_aa: CASSFWGAGGRGANVLTF
clone_size: few; v_call: TRBV21-1; d_call: NA; j_call: TRBJ1-5; cdr3_nt: TGTGCCAGCAGCAAAGTGCCGGACGGACGGTTTAATATAGGCAATCAGCCCCAGCATTTT; cdr3_aa: CASSKVPDGRFNIGNQPQHF
clone_size: NA; v_call: TRBV7-2; d_call: NA; j_call: TRBJ1-2; cdr3_nt: TGTGCCAGCAGCTCGGGACACCGTAACTATGGCTACACCTTC; cdr3_aa: CASSSGHRNYGYTF